This TCR beta chain came from a study of blood T cells in healthy people across ages. Samples each yielded at least 6 micrograms of total RNA. The CDR3 has 13 residues. In germline, CDR1 is SQVTM, CDR2 ANQGSEA. Study-wide findings and caveats: TCR beta diversity, measured per million T cells, fell in a roughly linear way with age. Naive and antigen-experienced cells could not be conclusively compared, given unsorted PBMCs. With donor CMV status unknown, expanded clonotype changes were possibly confounded.

PCR was performed a second time for roughly 7 to 11 cycles using a sample-barcoded 5' primer and a J-beta primer mix. TCRdb passed the 5' RACE reads through MiXCR, listing each CDR3 protein once. The sample holds some 700,000 distinct CDR3 sequences, about 24% seen once. This clonotype has a handful of counts. Antigen: not known. At one of its ends the junction is not consistent with the germline gene, which may arise from a read error. The gene calls are TRBV29-1 and TRBJ1-2, with D tentatively TRBD1 (6 bases). Sequencing was done on a sample of blood. This clonotype originated in a man aged 65 to 85 in good health. As DNA, the CDR3 is TGCAGCGTTGAAGGGAGGGGGGACTATGGCTACGCCTTC. Protein: CSVEGRGDYGYAF.